This record covers a single TCR beta chain. Its antigen remains unknown. Despite likely unrecorded immune exposures, the donors were nominally healthy at the time of sampling. Primers: 60 Vbeta forward and 13 Jbeta reverse. Study processing details: In a later analysis, 10 million to 11 million of tens of millions of unique beta chains occurred in at least two donors. The protocol was immunoSEQ multiplex PCR, while the TCRdb copy is restricted to in-frame clones and leaves out a portion. That table is the source of V, J and clone size, and D and trimming were worked out from the DNA. The sample gives approximately 150,000 clones, approximately 77% of which show up once; roughly 7% is in the top ten. The data belong to a study of cytomegalovirus exposure and HLA in healthy donors. Study-wide results and limits: Earlier analysis looked at TCR beta V segments, and most were productive about 87% or about 30% of the time. As confirmed in vitro, a few CMV-associated chains were specific for CMV antigens.

Germline CDR1 SNHLY, CDR2 FYNNEI. This CDR3 is 20 amino acids long. The V and J ends lost 6 bases and 0 bases, in that order; junction bases with no gene match: 19. The origin of this receptor is a male donor in good health and CMV-seropositive. The gene calls are TRBV2 and TRBJ2-7; 11 bases are a match to TRBD2. What was sequenced was PBMCs. The CDR3 here is CASRVPSRLAGSSISYEQYF. CDR3 DNA: TGTGCCAGCAGGGTCCCCTCTCGACTAGCGGGGTCCTCTATCTCCTACGAGCAGTACTTC.